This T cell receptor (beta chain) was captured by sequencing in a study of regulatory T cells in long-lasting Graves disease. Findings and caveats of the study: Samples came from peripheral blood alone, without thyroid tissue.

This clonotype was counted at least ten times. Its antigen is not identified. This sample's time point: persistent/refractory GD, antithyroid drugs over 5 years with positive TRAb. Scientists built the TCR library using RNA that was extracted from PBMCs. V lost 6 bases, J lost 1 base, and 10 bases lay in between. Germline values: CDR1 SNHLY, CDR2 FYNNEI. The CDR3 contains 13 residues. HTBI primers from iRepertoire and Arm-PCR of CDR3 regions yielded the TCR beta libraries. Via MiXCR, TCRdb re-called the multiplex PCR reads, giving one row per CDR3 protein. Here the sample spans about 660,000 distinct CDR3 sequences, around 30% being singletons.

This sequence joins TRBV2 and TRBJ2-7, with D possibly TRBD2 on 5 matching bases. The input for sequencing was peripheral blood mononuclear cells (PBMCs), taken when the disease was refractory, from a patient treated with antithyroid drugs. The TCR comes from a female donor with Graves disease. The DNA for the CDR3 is TGTGCCAGCAGCCGGGGTCTGTCCTACGAGCAGTACTTC. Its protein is CASSRGLSYEQYF.